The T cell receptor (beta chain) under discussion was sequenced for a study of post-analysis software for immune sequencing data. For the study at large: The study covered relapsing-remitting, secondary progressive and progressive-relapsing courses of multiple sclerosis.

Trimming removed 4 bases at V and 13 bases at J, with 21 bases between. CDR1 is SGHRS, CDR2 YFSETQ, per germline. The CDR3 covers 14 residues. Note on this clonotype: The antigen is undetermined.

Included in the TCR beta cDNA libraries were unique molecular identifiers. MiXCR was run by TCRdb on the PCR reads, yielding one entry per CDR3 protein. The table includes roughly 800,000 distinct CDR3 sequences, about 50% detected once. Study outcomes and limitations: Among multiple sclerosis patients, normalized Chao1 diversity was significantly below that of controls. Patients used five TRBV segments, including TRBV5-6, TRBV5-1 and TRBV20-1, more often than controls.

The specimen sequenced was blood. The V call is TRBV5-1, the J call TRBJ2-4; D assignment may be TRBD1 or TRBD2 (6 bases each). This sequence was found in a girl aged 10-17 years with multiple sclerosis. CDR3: CASSPEGGQREQYF. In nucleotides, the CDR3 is TGCGCCAGCAGCCCTGAGGGGGGTCAACGAGAGCAGTACTTC.